A selection of T cell receptor beta chains follows, all from one sample in a study of cytomegalovirus exposure and HLA in healthy donors. Assay used: immunoSEQ multiplex PCR; TCRdb lists only in-frame clones, some missing. The sample contains roughly 150,000 clones, around 87% of which appear only once. Input material: PBMCs. The receptors were gathered from a man younger than 35 in good health and CMV-seropositive. Both conserved end residues are part of each CDR3. A D gene is named only where the DNA matches it firmly. Not every row has a clone size; where given, it reads once, few, many or a size class.

clone size	V gene	D gene	J gene	CDR3 protein
few	TRBV19	-	TRBJ1-6	CASSIGQLSSPLHF
-	TRBV10-1	-	TRBJ2-7	CASSGVRVNEQYF
-	TRBV18	-	TRBJ1-1	CASSQGLGQNTEAFF
-	TRBV5-1	TRBD1	TRBJ2-7	CASSIQGVAYEQYF
-	TRBV6-1	TRBD2	TRBJ2-1	CASLTSGYYNEQFF
once	TRBV7-6	-	TRBJ2-7	CASSGAAGALRRYYEQYF
-	TRBV11-2	-	TRBJ1-3	CASSLDRVNTIYF
-	TRBV27	TRBD2	TRBJ2-3	CASSWVAGSSTDTQYF
once	TRBV6-5	-	TRBJ1-1	CASSYSFGSTEAFF
-	TRBV18	-	TRBJ1-3	CASSPRDSGNTIYF
-	TRBV5-1	-	TRBJ1-4	CASSLQPGNEKLFF
-	TRBV28	-	TRBJ1-1	CASSLLRTEAFF
few	TRBV14	-	TRBJ2-3	CASSQDLADTQYF
-	TRBV30	TRBD1	TRBJ1-1	CAWSGQGMTEAFF
-	TRBV28	TRBD1	TRBJ1-5	CASSPGTGGFNQPQHF
-	TRBV6-5	-	TRBJ2-1	CATGRDDSYHNEQFF
once	TRBV27	-	TRBJ1-2	CASTPTFGGFHYGYTF
-	TRBV5-1	TRBD1	TRBJ2-5	CASSLGGQSQETQYF
-	TRBV18	-	TRBJ1-2	CASSPPKAVGGHGYGYTF
once	TRBV15	-	TRBJ2-3	CATSSNPPQARRPDTQYF
-	TRBV5-1	TRBD2	TRBJ2-5	CASSLFSGIQETQYF
-	TRBV19	-	TRBJ1-1	CASSIVLHTEAFF
-	TRBV5-1	-	TRBJ2-4	CASSLEAGAKNIQYF
-	TRBV5-4	TRBD2	TRBJ2-7	CASSLGGTSGSSYEQYF
-	TRBV11-2	-	TRBJ1-4	CASSSLRYGLRREKLFF
once	TRBV5-6	-	TRBJ1-2	CASSLDRFYGYTF
once	TRBV19	TRBD1	TRBJ1-5	CASSNRDRGFNQPQHF
-	TRBV7-6	-	TRBJ2-7	CASSAQGGYEQYF
-	TRBV10-2	-	TRBJ2-1	CASSETASSYNEQFF
-	TRBV4-1	-	TRBJ2-3	CASSQERGGDTQYF
-	TRBV18	-	TRBJ1-5	CASSPQGVFSNQPQHF
-	TRBV7-8	TRBD1	TRBJ2-7	CASSWDRDEQYF
-	TRBV5-1	-	TRBJ1-4	CASSSGGRETNEKLFF
-	TRBV5-1	TRBD1	TRBJ2-7	CASSLAAGAGGSYEQYF
-	TRBV6-6	-	TRBJ1-1	CASSWGETDTEAFF